This is a list of T cell receptor beta chains from one sample in a study of T cell responses to AZD1222 COVID-19 vaccine. Generated by immunoSEQ multiplex PCR, the TCRdb table keeps only in-frame clones and is missing some. The table records more than 80,000 clones, roughly 88% of them present only once. The source material was peripheral blood, sampled on day 0 of AZD1222 vaccination. All receptors derive from an adult in good health. The CDR3 runs from the conserved cysteine through the conserved F or W. The D gene is left open where the match is weak. Size tells how often a clone was seen (once, few, many) or the class of an expanded clone, and some rows leave it out.

TRBJ2-1,NA,NA,TRBV18,CASSPLPGEQFF,TGTGCCAGCTCACCACTCCCGGGTGAGCAGTTCTTC
TRBJ1-5,TRBD1,NA,TRBV7-3,CASSQPPRTGRDQPQHF,TGTGCCAGCAGTCAACCCCCGCGGACAGGGCGAGATCAGCCCCAGCATTTT
TRBJ1-2,TRBD1,NA,TRBV28,CASRQGAGGYTF,TGTGCCAGCAGACAGGGGGCCGGAGGCTACACCTTC
TRBJ1-1,TRBD1,once,TRBV7-9,CASSLAQGTAEAFF,TGTGCCAGCAGCTTAGCACAGGGGACCGCTGAAGCTTTCTTT
TRBJ2-3,TRBD2,NA,TRBV2,CASSEGLAGRVDTQYF,TGTGCCAGCAGTGAAGGGCTAGCGGGAAGGGTCGATACGCAGTATTTT
TRBJ2-3,TRBD2,NA,TRBV16,CASSAGVQNSDTQYF,TGTGCCAGCTCCGCGGGAGTACAAAATTCTGATACGCAGTATTTT
TRBJ2-6,NA,NA,TRBV19,CASSKLQGSGSGANVLTF,TGTGCCAGTAGTAAGCTACAGGGATCGGGCTCTGGGGCCAACGTCCTGACTTTC
TRBJ2-7,NA,NA,TRBV11-2,CASSLDIATYEQYF,TGTGCCAGCAGCTTAGATATCGCGACCTACGAGCAGTACTTC
TRBJ1-1,TRBD1,NA,TRBV18,CASSPKGTGNEAFF,TGTGCCAGCTCACCAAAGGGGACAGGGAATGAAGCTTTCTTT
TRBJ2-3,NA,NA,TRBV4-2,CASSQADTQYF,TGTGCCAGCAGCCAGGCGGATACGCAGTATTTT
TRBJ2-5,NA,NA,TRBV2,CASRAGTETQYF,TGTGCCAGCAGGGCAGGGACAGAGACCCAGTACTTC
TRBJ1-3,NA,few,TRBV10-3,CAISGSHRDIAGNTIYF,TGTGCCATCAGCGGAAGCCACCGGGACATAGCAGGAAACACCATATATTTT
TRBJ2-6,TRBD1,NA,TRBV13,CASSLIRDRDHSGANVLTF,TGTGCCAGCAGCCTTATCCGGGACAGGGATCACTCTGGGGCCAACGTCCTGACTTTC
TRBJ1-5,NA,NA,TRBV15,CATSRDKNQPQHF,TGTGCCACCAGCAGAGATAAAAATCAGCCCCAGCATTTT
TRBJ2-7,NA,NA,TRBV6-5,CASSSPYEQYF,TGTGCCAGCAGTTCCCCTTACGAGCAGTACTTC
TRBJ2-5,TRBD2,NA,TRBV10-3,CAISGGSRETQYF,TGTGCCATCAGTGGCGGGAGTCGAGAGACCCAGTACTTC
TRBJ2-2,TRBD1,NA,TRBV9,CASQGVANTGELFF,TGTGCCTCTCAGGGGGTCGCGAACACCGGGGAGCTGTTTTTT
TRBJ2-5,NA,NA,TRBV5-1,CASSLEAGAETQYF,TGCGCCAGCAGCTTGGAGGCAGGGGCAGAGACCCAGTACTTC
TRBJ1-2,TRBD1,few,TRBV11-2,CASSLETGGAGGYTF,TGTGCCAGCAGCTTAGAGACAGGGGGCGCGGGTGGCTACACCTTC
TRBJ1-1,NA,once,TRBV9,CASSVIGEGTEAFF,TGTGCCAGCAGCGTAATAGGGGAAGGCACTGAAGCTTTCTTT
TRBJ1-4,NA,NA,TRBV2,CASSPLDRNEKLFF,TGTGCCAGCAGTCCCTTGGACAGAAATGAAAAACTGTTTTTT
TRBJ1-5,NA,NA,TRBV5-1,CASARGVGSNQPQHF,TGCGCCAGCGCTCGAGGGGTAGGGAGCAATCAGCCCCAGCATTTT
TRBJ2-3,NA,NA,TRBV21-1,CASSSPLGGPSTDTQYF,TGTGCCAGCAGCTCCCCCTTAGGGGGTCCTAGCACAGATACGCAGTATTTT
TRBJ1-5,NA,NA,TRBV3-1/TRBV3-2,CASSPKMQGYQPQHF,TGTGCCAGCAGCCCAAAAATGCAGGGATACCAGCCCCAGCATTTT
TRBJ2-7,NA,few,TRBV24-1,CATSDLRGPSYEQYF,TGTGCCACCAGTGATTTGCGGGGACCTTCATACGAGCAGTACTTC
TRBJ1-5,NA,NA,TRBV24-1,CATSEQGRGNQPQHF,TGTGCCACCAGTGAGCAGGGCAGGGGCAATCAGCCCCAGCATTTT
TRBJ1-2,NA,NA,TRBV4-1,CASSHQGTFGSYGYTF,TGCGCCAGCAGCCACCAAGGGACTTTTGGGTCCTATGGCTACACCTTC